This TCR beta chain originates from a study of blood T cells in healthy people across ages. Study-wide results and limits: Per million T cells, TCR beta diversity dropped about linearly as age rose.

Alongside a J-beta primer mix, a sample-barcoded 5' primer served in a second PCR lasting about 7 to 12 cycles. TCRdb reprocessed the 5' RACE reads via MiXCR and lists one record per CDR3 protein. The sample lists about 620,000 distinct CDR3 sequences, 40% to 65% occurring once. This clonotype was observed a few times. The antigen remains unidentified. CDR3 length: 13 residues. The V gene lost 5 bases and the J gene lost 4 bases, with 9 bases spanning the gap. CDR1 and CDR2 (germline): MNHEY, SMNVEV (reference sequence). The source material was blood. The rearrangement uses TRBV27 and TRBJ2-1; D gene uncertain. The sequence was collected from a woman older than 75 in good health. In nucleotides, the CDR3 is TGTGCCAGCAGTGACTGGTCTTACAATGAGCAGTTCTTC. The encoded protein is CASSDWSYNEQFF.